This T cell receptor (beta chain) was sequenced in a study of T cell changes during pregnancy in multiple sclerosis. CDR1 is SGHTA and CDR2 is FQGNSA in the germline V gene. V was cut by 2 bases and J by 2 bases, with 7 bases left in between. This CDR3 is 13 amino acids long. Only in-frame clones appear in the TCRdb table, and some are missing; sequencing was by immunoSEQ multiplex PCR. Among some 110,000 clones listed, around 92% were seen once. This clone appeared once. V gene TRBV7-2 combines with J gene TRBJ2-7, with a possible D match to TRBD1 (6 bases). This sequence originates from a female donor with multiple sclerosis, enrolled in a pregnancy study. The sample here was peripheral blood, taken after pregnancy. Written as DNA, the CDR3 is TGTGCCAGCAGCTTAACAGGGACCTACGAGCAGTACTTC. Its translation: CASSLTGTYEQYF. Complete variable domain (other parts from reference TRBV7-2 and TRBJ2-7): GAGVSQSPSNKVTEKGKDVELRCDPISGHTALYWYRQSLGQGLEFLIYFQGNSAPDKSGLPSDRFSAERTGGSVSTLTIQRTQQEDSAVYLCASSLTGTYEQYFGPGTRLTVT.